This is a list of T cell receptor beta chains from one sample in a study of tumor and adjacent non-tumor tissue in lung cancer. MiXCR, run by TCRdb on the multiplex PCR reads, gives a single entry per CDR3 protein. The repertoire holds 65,000 to 95,000 distinct CDR3 sequences, with 75% to 90% as singletons. The sample consisted of lung tumor tissue. These receptors all come from a woman in her forties or fifties with non-small cell lung cancer. Each CDR3 is given with its conserved first and last residue. Fields, in order: V gene, clone size, D gene, J gene, CDR3 DNA, CDR3 protein. The D gene is left open where the match is weak. A row's size may be missing; if present it is once, few, many or a size class.

V: TRBV7-8
size: .
D: .
J: TRBJ2-3
DNA: TGTGCCAGCAGCTTAGTGGGGAGTACAGATATGCAATATTTT
CDR3: CASSLVGSTDMQYF

V: TRBV29-1
size: .
D: TRBD2
J: TRBJ2-1
DNA: TGTAACGCCAAGACTAGCGGGACATGGGGGGGTGAGCAGTTCTTC
CDR3: CNAKTSGTWGGEQFF

V: TRBV20-1
size: .
D: TRBD2
J: TRBJ2-7
DNA: TGCAGTGCGGAACTAGCGGGAGTAACCTACGAGCACTACTTC
CDR3: CSAELAGVTYEHYF

V: TRBV28
size: .
D: .
J: TRBJ2-7
DNA: TGTGTCAGCAGTTCTTGGGATCGGTCCTACGAGCGGTACTTC
CDR3: CVSSSWDRSYERYF

V: TRBV20-1
size: .
D: .
J: TRBJ1-6
DNA: TGCAGTGCCCACAATGGGGACCCTTTCTTCAACTTT
CDR3: CSAHNGDPFFNF

V: TRBV11-2
size: .
D: .
J: TRBJ2-3
DNA: TGTGCCATTAGCCCGTCGCTGACCACAGATACGCAGTATTTT
CDR3: CAISPSLTTDTQYF

V: TRBV11-3
size: few
D: TRBD1
J: TRBJ2-1
DNA: TGTCCCAGCAGCTTAGCAGGGGGTAATGAGCAGTTCTTC
CDR3: CPSSLAGGNEQFF

V: TRBV11-3
size: .
D: .
J: TRBJ2-1
DNA: TGTGTCAACAGCTTAGATTGGAACGATGAGCAGTTCTTC
CDR3: CVNSLDWNDEQFF

V: TRBV12-3/TRBV12-4
size: .
D: .
J: TRBJ2-2
DNA: TGTGCCAGCATCGAGATGAACACCGGGGAGCTATTTTTT
CDR3: CASIEMNTGELFF

V: TRBV11-2
size: .
D: .
J: TRBJ2-1
DNA: TGTGCCTGCAGCTTTATAAAGGGAGGAGACAATGAGCAGTTCTTC
CDR3: CACSFIKGGDNEQFF

V: TRBV6-5
size: .
D: .
J: TRBJ2-1
DNA: TGTGCCAACAGTGTGAGGGCAGGCTGGCTTAGTAAGCAGTTCTTC
CDR3: CANSVRAGWLSKQFF

V: TRBV20-1
size: .
D: TRBD2
J: TRBJ2-1
DNA: TGCAGTGCTAGAACGCTAGCGGGGGCGGATGAGCAGTTATTC
CDR3: CSARTLAGADEQLF

V: TRBV6-6
size: .
D: TRBD2
J: TRBJ2-1
DNA: TGTGCTAGTACCTCTCCGCCGGGGCTAGCGGGAGTGGGCTCCTACAATGAGGAGTTCTTC
CDR3: CASTSPPGLAGVGSYNEEFF

V: TRBV20-1
size: .
D: .
J: TRBJ2-7
DNA: TGCAGTGCTAGATCAATCGAGCGACCCACCTACGAGCAGCATTTC
CDR3: CSARSIERPTYEQHF

V: TRBV20-1
size: .
D: TRBD1
J: TRBJ2-1
DNA: TGCAATGCTAGAAAAAGGACAGGGACGTATTACAATGAGCAGTTCTTC
CDR3: CNARKRTGTYYNEQFF

V: TRBV10-3
size: .
D: .
J: TRBJ2-3
DNA: TGTGCCACCATGACGGGACAAAGTATAGATACGCAGTATTTC
CDR3: CATMTGQSIDTQYF

V: TRBV20-1
size: .
D: .
J: TRBJ2-5
DNA: TGCAGTGCTAGAGATGGTTTTTCCGGAAAGGGCCTCGGGGAGACCCAGTACTTC
CDR3: CSARDGFSGKGLGETQYF

V: TRBV15
size: .
D: .
J: TRBJ2-1
DNA: TGTGCCACCAGCAGAGATAGCCTAGCGCAGTTCTTC
CDR3: CATSRDSLAQFF

V: TRBV11-2
size: .
D: .
J: TRBJ2-7
DNA: TGTGCCAGCAGGTTAGCCGCGGGACCCACGGGGCCCTACGAGCGGTACTTC
CDR3: CASRLAAGPTGPYERYF

V: TRBV11-3
size: .
D: .
J: TRBJ2-1
DNA: TGTGCCATCAGCTTAGTCACCGATGAGCAGTTCTTC
CDR3: CAISLVTDEQFF

V: TRBV24-1
size: many
D: .
J: TRBJ2-3
DNA: TGTGCCACCAGTGATTCTAGGTTGGGTACAGATACGCAGTATTTT
CDR3: CATSDSRLGTDTQYF

V: TRBV20-1
size: .
D: .
J: TRBJ1-6
DNA: TGCAGTGCTAGACGGATTGGGGTCGTGTCTCGGGCGGAGCATGGATCACCCCTCCGCTTT
CDR3: CSARRIGVVSRAEHGSPLRF

V: TRBV20-1
size: .
D: TRBD2
J: TRBJ2-5
DNA: TGCAGTGCCCCTAAAACGGGAGGAGGACAAGAGACCCTGTACTTC
CDR3: CSAPKTGGGQETLYF

V: TRBV6-6
size: .
D: .
J: TRBJ2-6
DNA: TGTGCCAGCGGTCCCGGAGGAAATGGGGCCAACGTCCTGACTTTC
CDR3: CASGPGGNGANVLTF

V: TRBV20-1
size: .
D: TRBD1
J: TRBJ2-1
DNA: TGCAGTGTTAGAACAAGTGGACAGGGATATGAGCAGTTCTTC
CDR3: CSVRTSGQGYEQFF

V: TRBV11-2
size: .
D: .
J: TRBJ2-7
DNA: TGTGTCAGCAGCTTATCTCCGAGTCCCTCCTACGAACCGTACTTC
CDR3: CVSSLSPSPSYEPYF

V: TRBV20-1
size: .
D: .
J: TRBJ2-7
DNA: TGCAGTGCTAGGGGGTCGGGAAGGCCCTACGAGCAGTACTTC
CDR3: CSARGSGRPYEQYF

V: TRBV6-1
size: .
D: TRBD1
J: TRBJ2-3
DNA: TGTGTCAGCACCTGGACAGGGAATCAGCCCCAGTATTTT
CDR3: CVSTWTGNQPQYF

V: TRBV5-1
size: .
D: .
J: TRBJ2-5
DNA: TGCGCCAGCAATGGTGGCCTAGCAACACAAGAGTCCCAGTACTTC
CDR3: CASNGGLATQESQYF

V: TRBV6-6
size: .
D: .
J: TRBJ2-2
DNA: TGTGCCAGCACTACTGGGGGAGCCTTCAGCACCGGGGAGCTGTTTTTT
CDR3: CASTTGGAFSTGELFF

V: TRBV10-3
size: .
D: .
J: TRBJ2-7
DNA: TGTGTCATCGCAGGTGGGGCCTACGGGCAGTACTTC
CDR3: CVIAGGAYGQYF

V: TRBV29-1
size: .
D: .
J: TRBJ2-3
DNA: TGCAGCGTTGAGCCTGGCAGGAGTGGCACAGATACGCAGTACTTT
CDR3: CSVEPGRSGTDTQYF

V: TRBV20-1
size: .
D: .
J: TRBJ2-2
DNA: TGCAATGCCACCCCGATTGGGATCCTTGGCGCCGGGGAACTGTTTTTT
CDR3: CNATPIGILGAGELFF

V: TRBV5-5
size: once
D: TRBD1
J: TRBJ1-1
DNA: TGTGCCAGCAACTTTCAGGGGGCGAGTGAAGCTTTCTTT
CDR3: CASNFQGASEAFF

V: TRBV6-1
size: few
D: .
J: TRBJ1-1
DNA: TGTGTCACCAGGGATTACACTGAAGCTTTGTTT
CDR3: CVTRDYTEALF

V: TRBV11-2
size: .
D: .
J: TRBJ2-1
DNA: TGTGGCAGTAGCTTGGGACACTACCAGCAGTTTTTC
CDR3: CGSSLGHYQQFF

V: TRBV11-2
size: .
D: .
J: TRBJ2-5
DNA: TGTATCAGCACCCTTACAGGGGAGACCCAGTACTTC
CDR3: CISTLTGETQYF